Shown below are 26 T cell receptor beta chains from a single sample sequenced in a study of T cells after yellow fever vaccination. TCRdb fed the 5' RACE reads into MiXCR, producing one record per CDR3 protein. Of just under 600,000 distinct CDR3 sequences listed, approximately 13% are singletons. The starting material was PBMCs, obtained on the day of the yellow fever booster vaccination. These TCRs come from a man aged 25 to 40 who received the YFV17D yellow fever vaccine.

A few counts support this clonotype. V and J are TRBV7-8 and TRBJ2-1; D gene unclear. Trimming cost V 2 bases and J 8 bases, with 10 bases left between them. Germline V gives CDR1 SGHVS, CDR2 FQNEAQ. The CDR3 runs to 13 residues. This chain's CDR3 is CASSLPQTDEQFF. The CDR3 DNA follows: TGTGCCAGCAGCTTACCCCAGACCGATGAGCAGTTCTTC. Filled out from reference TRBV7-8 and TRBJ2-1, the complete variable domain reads GAGVSQSPRYKVAKRGQDVALRCDPISGHVSLFWYQQALGQGPEFLTYFQNEAQLDKSGLPSDRFFAERPEGSVSTLKIQRTQQEDSAVYLCASSLPQTDEQFFGPGTRLTVL.

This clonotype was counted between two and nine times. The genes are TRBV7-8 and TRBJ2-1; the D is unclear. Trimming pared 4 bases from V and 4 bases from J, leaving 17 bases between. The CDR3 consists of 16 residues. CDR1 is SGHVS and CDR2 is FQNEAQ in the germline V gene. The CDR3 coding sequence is TGTGCCAGCAGCTCCCTGTCCCCTGGGCTGTACAATGAGCAGTTCTTC. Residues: CASSSLSPGLYNEQFF.

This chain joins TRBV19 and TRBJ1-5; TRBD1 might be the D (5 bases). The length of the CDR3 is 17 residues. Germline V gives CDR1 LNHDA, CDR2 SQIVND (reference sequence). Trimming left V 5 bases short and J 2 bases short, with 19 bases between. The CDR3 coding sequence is TGTGCCAGTAGTTTGTCTACTCGGGGCGCGGGCAATCAGCCCCAGCATTTT. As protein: CASSLSTRGAGNQPQHF.

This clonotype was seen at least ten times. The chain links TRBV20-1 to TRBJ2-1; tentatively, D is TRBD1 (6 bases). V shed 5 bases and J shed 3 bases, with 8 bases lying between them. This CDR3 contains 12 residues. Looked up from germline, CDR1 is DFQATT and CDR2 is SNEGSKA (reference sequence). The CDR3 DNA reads TGCAGTGCTCTGGACAGCTACAATGAGCAGTTCTTC. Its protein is CSALDSYNEQFF.

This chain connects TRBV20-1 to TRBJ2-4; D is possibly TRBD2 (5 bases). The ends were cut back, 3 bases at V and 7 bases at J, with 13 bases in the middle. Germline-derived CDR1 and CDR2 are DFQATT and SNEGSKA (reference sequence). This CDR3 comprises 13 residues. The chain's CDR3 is CSASRASQNIQYF. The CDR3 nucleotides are TGCAGTGCTAGTCGAGCTAGCCAGAACATTCAGTACTTC.

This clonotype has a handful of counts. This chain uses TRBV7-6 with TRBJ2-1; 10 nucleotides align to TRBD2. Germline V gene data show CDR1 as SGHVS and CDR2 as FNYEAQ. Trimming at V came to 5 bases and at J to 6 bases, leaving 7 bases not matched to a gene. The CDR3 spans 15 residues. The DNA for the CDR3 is TGTGCCAGCAGCGGGGGGACTAGCGCGGCCAATGAGCAGTTCTTC. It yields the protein CASSGGTSAANEQFF.

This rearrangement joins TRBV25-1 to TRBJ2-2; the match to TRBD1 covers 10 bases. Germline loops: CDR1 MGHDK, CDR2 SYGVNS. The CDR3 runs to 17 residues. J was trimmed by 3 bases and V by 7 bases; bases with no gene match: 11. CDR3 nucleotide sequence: TGTGCCAGCACCCCAAGCCCCGGGACAGGGGACACCGGGGAGCTGTTTTTT. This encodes CASTPSPGTGDTGELFF.

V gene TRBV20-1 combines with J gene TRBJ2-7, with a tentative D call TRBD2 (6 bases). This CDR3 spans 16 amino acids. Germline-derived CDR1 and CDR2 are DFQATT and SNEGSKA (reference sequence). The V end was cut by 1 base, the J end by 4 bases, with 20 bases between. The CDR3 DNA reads TGCAGTGCTAGAGGGAGGGAAATCGGGCTATTTTACGAGCAGTACTTC. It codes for CSARGREIGLFYEQYF.

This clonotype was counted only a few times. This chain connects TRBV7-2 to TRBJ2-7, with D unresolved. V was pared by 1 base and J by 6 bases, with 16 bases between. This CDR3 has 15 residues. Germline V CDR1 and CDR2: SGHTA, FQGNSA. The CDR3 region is CASSLEASSGREQYF. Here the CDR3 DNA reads TGTGCCAGCAGCTTAGAGGCTAGTTCCGGGCGCGAGCAGTACTTC. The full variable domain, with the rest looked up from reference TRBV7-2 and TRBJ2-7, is GAGVSQSPSNKVTEKGKDVELRCDPISGHTALYWYRQSLGQGLEFLIYFQGNSAPDKSGLPSDRFSAERTGGSVSTLTIQRTQQEDSAVYLCASSLEASSGREQYFGPGTRLTVT.

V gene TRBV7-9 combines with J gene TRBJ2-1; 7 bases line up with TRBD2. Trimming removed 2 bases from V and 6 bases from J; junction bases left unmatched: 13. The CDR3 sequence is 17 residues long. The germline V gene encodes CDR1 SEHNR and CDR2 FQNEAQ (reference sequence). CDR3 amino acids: CASSLKLWREYGNEQFF. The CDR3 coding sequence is TGTGCCAGCAGCTTAAAGTTATGGCGGGAGTATGGCAATGAGCAGTTCTTC.

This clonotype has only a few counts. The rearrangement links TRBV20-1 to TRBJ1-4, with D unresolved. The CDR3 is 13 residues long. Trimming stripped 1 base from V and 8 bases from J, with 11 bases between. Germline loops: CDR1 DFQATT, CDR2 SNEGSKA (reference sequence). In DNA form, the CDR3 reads TGCAGTGCTAGAGCTGGGATTGGAGAAAAACTGTTTTTT. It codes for CSARAGIGEKLFF.

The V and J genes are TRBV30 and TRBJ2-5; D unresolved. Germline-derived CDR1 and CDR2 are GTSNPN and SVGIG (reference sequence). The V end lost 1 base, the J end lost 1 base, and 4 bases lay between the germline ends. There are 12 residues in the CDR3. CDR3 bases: TGTGCCTGGAGTGCTTTCCAAGAGACCCAGTACTTC. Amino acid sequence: CAWSAFQETQYF.

CDR3 sequence: CSAIHPGQSNQPQHF. The DNA of the CDR3 is TGCAGTGCTATACATCCGGGACAGAGCAATCAGCCCCAGCATTTT. This chain uses TRBV20-1 with TRBJ1-5, with 7 bases fitting TRBD1. Per the germline V gene, CDR1 is DFQATT and CDR2 is SNEGSKA (reference sequence). There are 15 residues in the CDR3. J lost 1 base, V lost 4 bases, and 7 bases had no gene match.

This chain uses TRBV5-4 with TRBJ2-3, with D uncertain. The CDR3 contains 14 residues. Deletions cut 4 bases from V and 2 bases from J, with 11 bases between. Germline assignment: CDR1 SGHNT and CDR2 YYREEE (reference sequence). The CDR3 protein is CASSGEGYTDTQYF. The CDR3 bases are TGTGCCAGCAGCGGGGAAGGCTACACAGATACGCAGTATTTT.

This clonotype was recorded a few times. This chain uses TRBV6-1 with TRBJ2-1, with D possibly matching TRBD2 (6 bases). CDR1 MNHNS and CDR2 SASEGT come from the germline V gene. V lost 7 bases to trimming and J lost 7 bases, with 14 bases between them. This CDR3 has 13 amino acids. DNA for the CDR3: TGTGCCAGCAAAAGAACTAGCAGGAATGAGCAGTTCTTC. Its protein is CASKRTSRNEQFF.

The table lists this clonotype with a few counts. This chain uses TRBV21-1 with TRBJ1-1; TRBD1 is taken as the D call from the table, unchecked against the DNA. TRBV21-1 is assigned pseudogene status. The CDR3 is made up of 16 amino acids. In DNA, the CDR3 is TGTGCCAGCAGCACCAAGGACAGGGGGGGAAACACTGAAGCTTTCTTT. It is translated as CASSTKDRGGNTEAFF.

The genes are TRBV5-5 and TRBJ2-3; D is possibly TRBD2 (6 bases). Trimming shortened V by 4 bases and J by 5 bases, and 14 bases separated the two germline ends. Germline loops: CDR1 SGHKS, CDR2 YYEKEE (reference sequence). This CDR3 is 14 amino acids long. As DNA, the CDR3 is TGTGCCAGCAGCGGTCGGGGGTTTGGAGATACGCAGTATTTT. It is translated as CASSGRGFGDTQYF.

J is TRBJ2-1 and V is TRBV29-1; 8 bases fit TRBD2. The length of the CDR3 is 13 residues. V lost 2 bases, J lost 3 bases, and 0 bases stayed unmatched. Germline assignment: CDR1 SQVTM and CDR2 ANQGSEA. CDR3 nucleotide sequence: TGCAGCGTTGAAACTAGCGGCTACAATGAGCAGTTCTTC. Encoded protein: CSVETSGYNEQFF.

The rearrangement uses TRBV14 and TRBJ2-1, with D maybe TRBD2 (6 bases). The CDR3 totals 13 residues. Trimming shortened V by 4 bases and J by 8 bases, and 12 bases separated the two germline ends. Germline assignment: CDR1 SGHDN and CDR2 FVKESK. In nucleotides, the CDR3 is TGTGCCAGCAGCCCTACTAGCTTTGATGAGCAGTTCTTC. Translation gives CASSPTSFDEQFF.

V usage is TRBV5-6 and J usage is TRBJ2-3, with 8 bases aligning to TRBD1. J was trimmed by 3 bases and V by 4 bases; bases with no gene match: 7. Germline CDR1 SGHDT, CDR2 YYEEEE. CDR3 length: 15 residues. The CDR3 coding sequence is TGTGCCAGCAGCGCGGCGGACAGGGTGACAGATACGCAGTATTTT. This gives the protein CASSAADRVTDTQYF.

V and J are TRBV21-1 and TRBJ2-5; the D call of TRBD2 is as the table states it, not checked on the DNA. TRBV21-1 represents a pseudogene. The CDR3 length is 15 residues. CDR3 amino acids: CASSKGGLAPDTQYF. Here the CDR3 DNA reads TGTGCCAGCAGCAAAGGGGGACTAGCTCCCGACACCCAGTACTTC.

As DNA, the CDR3 is TGTGCCAGCAGCTTAGCAGGTTCTACCTACAATGAGCAGTTCTTC. It yields the protein CASSLAGSTYNEQFF. This chain uses TRBV7-9 with TRBJ2-1; the D is unclear. The CDR3 is 15 residues long. CDR1 and CDR2 (germline): SEHNR, FQNEAQ (reference sequence). V lost 0 bases and J lost 2, with 8 bases in between. Based on the CDR3 plus reference TRBV7-9 and TRBJ2-1, the full variable domain is DTGVSQNPRHKITKRGQNVTFRCDPISEHNRLYWYRQTLGQGPEFLTYFQNEAQLEKSRLLSDRFSAERPKGSFSTLEIQRTEQGDSAMYLCASSLAGSTYNEQFFGPGTRLTVL.

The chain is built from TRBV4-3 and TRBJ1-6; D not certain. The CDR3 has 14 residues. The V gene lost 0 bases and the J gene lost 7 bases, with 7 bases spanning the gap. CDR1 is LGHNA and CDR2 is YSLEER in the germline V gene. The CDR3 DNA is TGCGCCAGCAGCCAAGATCTTAACAATTCACCCCTCCACTTT. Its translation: CASSQDLNNSPLHF.

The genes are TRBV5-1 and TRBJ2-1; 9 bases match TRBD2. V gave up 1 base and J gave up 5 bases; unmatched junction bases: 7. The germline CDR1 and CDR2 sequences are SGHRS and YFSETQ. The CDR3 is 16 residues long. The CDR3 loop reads CASSLSRGRVNNEQFF. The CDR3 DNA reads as TGCGCCAGCAGCTTGTCCCGCGGGAGGGTGAACAATGAGCAGTTCTTC. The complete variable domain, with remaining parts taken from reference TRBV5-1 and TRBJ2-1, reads KAGVTQTPRYLIKTRGQQVTLSCSPISGHRSVSWYQQTPGQGLQFLFEYFSETQRNKGNFPGRFSGRQFSNSRSEMNVSTLELGDSALYLCASSLSRGRVNNEQFFGPGTRLTVL.

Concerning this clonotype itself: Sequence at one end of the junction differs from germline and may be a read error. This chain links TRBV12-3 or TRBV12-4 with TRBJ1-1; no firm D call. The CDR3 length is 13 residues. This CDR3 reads CASSLERRTGAFF. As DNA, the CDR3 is TGTGCCAGCAGTTTAGAACGGAGAACTGGAGCTTTCTTT.

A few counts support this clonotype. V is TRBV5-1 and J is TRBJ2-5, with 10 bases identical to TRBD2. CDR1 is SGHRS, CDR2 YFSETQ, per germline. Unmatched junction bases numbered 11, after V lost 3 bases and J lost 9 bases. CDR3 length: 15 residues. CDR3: CASSSLAGPQEAQYF. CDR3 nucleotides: TGCGCCAGCAGCTCACTAGCGGGGCCTCAGGAGGCCCAGTACTTC.